Included here is one TCR beta chain sequence, with context. Its cognate antigen is unknown. Its ends do not fully match the called genes, so a read error is possible. The data stem from a study of T cell repertoires in cytomegalovirus infection. Study-level points and caveats: CMV carriers having the relevant HLA were flagged by cumulative public TCR beta family frequency. Across the ex vivo response, the dominant clonotypes were HLA-C-restricted CMV-specific TCR beta clonotypes.

TCRdb passed the reads through MiXCR, listing each CDR3 protein once. The sample records some 800,000 distinct CDR3 sequences, around a third being singletons. Germline V gene lookup returns CDR1 MNHEY and CDR2 SVGAGI. The length of the CDR3 is 13 residues. This rearrangement joins TRBV6-5 to TRBJ2-3, with D unresolved. This clonotype was obtained from a human donor in good health (CMV status not recorded). Some clones in this sample may be carry-over from other donors' samples. The material sequenced was cultured CD8+ T cells from PBMCs, taken from culture after CMV antigen stimulation. The CDR3 here is CAGSYSREDTQYF. DNA of the CDR3: TGTGCCGGCAGTTACTCGAGAGAGGATACGCAGTATTTT.